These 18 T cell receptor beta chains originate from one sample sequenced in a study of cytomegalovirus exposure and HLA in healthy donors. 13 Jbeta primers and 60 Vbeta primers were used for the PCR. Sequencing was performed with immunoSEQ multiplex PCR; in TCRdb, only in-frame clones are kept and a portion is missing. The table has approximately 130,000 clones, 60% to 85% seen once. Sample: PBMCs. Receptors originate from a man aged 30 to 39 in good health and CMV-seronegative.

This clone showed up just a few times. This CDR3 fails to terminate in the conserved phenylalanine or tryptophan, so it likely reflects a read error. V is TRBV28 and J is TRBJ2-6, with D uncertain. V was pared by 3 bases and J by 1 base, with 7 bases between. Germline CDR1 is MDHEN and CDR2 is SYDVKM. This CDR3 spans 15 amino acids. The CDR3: CASSFSGSGANVLTV. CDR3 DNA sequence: TGTGCCAGCAGTTTTTCCGGATCTGGGGCCAACGTCCTGACTGTC.

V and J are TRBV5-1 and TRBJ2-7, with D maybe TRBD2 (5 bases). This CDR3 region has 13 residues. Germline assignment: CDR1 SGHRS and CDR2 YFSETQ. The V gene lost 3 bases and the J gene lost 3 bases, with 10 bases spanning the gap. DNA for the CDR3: TGCGCCAGCAGCTGGGCTGCGGGCTACGAGCAGTACTTC. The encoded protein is CASSWAAGYEQYF. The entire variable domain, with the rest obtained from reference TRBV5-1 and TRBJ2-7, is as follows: KAGVTQTPRYLIKTRGQQVTLSCSPISGHRSVSWYQQTPGQGLQFLFEYFSETQRNKGNFPGRFSGRQFSNSRSEMNVSTLELGDSALYLCASSWAAGYEQYFGPGTRLTVT.

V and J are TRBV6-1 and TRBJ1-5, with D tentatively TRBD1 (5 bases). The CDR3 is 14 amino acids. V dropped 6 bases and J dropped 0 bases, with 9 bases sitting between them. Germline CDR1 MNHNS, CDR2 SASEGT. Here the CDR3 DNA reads TGTGCCAGCAGGGCAGGGAATAGCAATCAGCCCCAGCATTTT. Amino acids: CASRAGNSNQPQHF.

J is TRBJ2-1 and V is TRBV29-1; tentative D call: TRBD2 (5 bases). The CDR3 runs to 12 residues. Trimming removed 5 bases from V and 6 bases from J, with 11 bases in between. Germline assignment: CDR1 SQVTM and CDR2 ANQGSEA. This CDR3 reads CSVWSAGNEQFF. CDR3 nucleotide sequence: TGCAGCGTTTGGTCCGCGGGCAATGAGCAGTTCTTC.

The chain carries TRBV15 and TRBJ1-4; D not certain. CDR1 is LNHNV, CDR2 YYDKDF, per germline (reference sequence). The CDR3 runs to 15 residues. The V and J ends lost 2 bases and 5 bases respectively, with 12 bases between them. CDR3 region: CATSRQTASNEKLFF. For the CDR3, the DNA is TGTGCCACCAGCAGACAAACAGCCTCGAATGAAAAACTGTTTTTT.

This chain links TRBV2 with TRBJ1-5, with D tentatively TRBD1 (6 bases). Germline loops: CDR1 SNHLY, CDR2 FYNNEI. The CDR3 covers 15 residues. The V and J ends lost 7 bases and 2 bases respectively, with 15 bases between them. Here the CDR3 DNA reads TGTGCCAGCATGAGACAGGTCTTTGGCAATCAGCCCCAGCATTTT. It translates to CASMRQVFGNQPQHF.

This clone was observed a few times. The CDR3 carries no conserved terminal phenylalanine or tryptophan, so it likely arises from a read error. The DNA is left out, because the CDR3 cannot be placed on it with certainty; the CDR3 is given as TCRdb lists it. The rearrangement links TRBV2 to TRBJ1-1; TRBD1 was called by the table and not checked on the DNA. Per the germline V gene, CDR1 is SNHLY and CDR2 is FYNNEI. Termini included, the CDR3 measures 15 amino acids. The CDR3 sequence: CASSELAGGNTEALV.

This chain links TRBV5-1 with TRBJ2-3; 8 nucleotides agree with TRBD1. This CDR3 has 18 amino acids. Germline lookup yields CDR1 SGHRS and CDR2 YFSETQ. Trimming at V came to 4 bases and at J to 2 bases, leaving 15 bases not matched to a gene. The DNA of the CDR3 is TGCGCCAGCAGCGATTGGGGACAGGTCACCTACTACACAGATACGCAGTATTTT. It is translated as CASSDWGQVTYYTDTQYF.

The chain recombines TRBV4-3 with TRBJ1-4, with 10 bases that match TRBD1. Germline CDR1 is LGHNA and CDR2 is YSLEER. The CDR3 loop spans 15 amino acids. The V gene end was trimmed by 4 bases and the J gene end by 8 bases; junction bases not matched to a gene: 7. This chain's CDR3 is CASSRLTGGGEKLFF. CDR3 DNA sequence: TGCGCCAGCAGCCGTTTGACAGGGGGCGGGGAAAAACTGTTTTTT.

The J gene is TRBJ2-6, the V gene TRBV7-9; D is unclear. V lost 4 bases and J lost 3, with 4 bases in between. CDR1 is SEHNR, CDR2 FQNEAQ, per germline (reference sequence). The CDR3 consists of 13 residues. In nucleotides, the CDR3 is TGTGCCAGCAGCTCCGGTGGGGCCAACGTCCTGACTTTC. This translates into CASSSGGANVLTF.

The CDR3 DNA is TGTGCCAGCAGCCAGACAGTGAACACTGAAGCTTTCTTT. As protein: CASSQTVNTEAFF. The V call is TRBV7-3, the J call TRBJ1-1, with a possible D match to TRBD1 (5 bases). V was shortened by 5 bases and J by 0 bases, with 7 bases between the two germline ends. The CDR3 is 13 amino acids. The V gene's germline CDR1 is SGHTA and CDR2 FQGTGA.

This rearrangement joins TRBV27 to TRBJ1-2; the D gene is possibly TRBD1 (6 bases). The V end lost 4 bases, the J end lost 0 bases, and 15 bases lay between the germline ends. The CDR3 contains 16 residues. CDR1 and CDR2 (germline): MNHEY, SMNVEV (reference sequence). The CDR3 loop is CASSSQGHPPNYGYTF. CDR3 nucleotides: TGTGCCAGCAGTTCCCAGGGACACCCCCCTAACTATGGCTACACCTTC.

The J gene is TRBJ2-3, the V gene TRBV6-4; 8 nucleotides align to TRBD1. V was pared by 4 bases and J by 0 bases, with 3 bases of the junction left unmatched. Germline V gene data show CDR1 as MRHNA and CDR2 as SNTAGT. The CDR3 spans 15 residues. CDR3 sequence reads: CASSGQGASTDTQYF. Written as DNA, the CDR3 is TGTGCCAGCAGTGGCCAGGGGGCCAGCACAGATACGCAGTATTTT.

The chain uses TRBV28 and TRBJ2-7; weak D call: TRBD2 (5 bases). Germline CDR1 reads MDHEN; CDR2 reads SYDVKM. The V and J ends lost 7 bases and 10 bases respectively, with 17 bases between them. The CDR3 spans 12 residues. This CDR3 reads CASNEGSGEQYF. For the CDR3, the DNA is TGTGCCAGCAATGAGGGTTCGGGCGAACAGTACTTC.

In DNA, the CDR3 is TGCGCCAGCAGCTTCACAGGGGGCTCCGTAGGTGGCTACACCTTC. Protein product: CASSFTGGSVGGYTF. The V gene is TRBV5-1, the J gene TRBJ1-2; TRBD1 matches 9 bases. Trimming cost V 2 bases and J 7 bases; bases outside gene matches: 9. Germline lookup yields CDR1 SGHRS and CDR2 YFSETQ. The CDR3 runs to 15 residues.

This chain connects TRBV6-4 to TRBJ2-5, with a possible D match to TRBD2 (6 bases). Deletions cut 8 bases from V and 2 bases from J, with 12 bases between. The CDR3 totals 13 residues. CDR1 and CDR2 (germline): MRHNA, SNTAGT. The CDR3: CASPHGGQETQYF. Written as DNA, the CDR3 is TGTGCCAGCCCTCATGGGGGGCAAGAGACCCAGTACTTC.

The CDR3, as DNA: TGTGCCAGCAGCCTCCAGGGCCGGAGCACTGAAGCTTTCTTT. Encoded protein: CASSLQGRSTEAFF. V and J are TRBV7-2 and TRBJ1-1, with TRBD1 as a possible D gene (5 bases). Germline-derived CDR1 and CDR2 are SGHTA and FQGNSA. This CDR3 comprises 14 residues. Trimming took off 5 bases at V and 4 bases at J, with 14 bases between the two ends.

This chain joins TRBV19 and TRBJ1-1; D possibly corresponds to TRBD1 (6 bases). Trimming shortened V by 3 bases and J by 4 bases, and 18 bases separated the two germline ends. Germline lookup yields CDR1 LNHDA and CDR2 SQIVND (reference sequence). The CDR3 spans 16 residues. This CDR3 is CASSILFPTGSTEAFF. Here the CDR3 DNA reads TGTGCCAGTAGTATTTTGTTCCCTACAGGGTCCACTGAAGCTTTCTTT.